This T cell receptor (beta chain) derives from a study of cytomegalovirus exposure and HLA in healthy donors. Study findings and constraints: Published work reported that the classifier diagnosed cytomegalovirus status with high specificity and sensitivity.

Comment on this clone: Its specificity is unknown.

PCR employed 60 Vbeta and 13 Jbeta primers. Assay: immunoSEQ multiplex PCR; the TCRdb copy retains only in-frame clones and omits some. The top ten hold 3.3% of the sample, which has over 100,000 clones, over 65% seen once. V was clipped by 10 bases and J by 3 bases; unmatched bases: 12. The CDR3 is 14 amino acids. Per the germline V gene, CDR1 is MDHEN and CDR2 is SYDVKM. V gene TRBV28 combines with J gene TRBJ2-7; 7 bases agree with TRBD2. The origin of this receptor is a woman between 25 and 40 years old in good health and CMV-seropositive. Sequencing was performed on PBMCs. The CDR3 DNA reads as TGTGCCACCGGAGGAGCGGGACGGAGCTACGAGCAGTACTTC. Translated, it gives CATGGAGRSYEQYF.